The next 11 T cell receptor beta chains were all read from a single sample in a study of T cell repertoires in cytomegalovirus infection. TCRdb ran MiXCR on the reads and lists one entry per CDR3 protein. Among about 490,000 distinct CDR3 sequences listed, approximately 10% were seen once. Sample: PBMCs. The source is a human donor in good health (CMV status not recorded). Some clones in this sample may be carry-over from other donors' samples.

Note on this clonotype: This sequence may be a read error, since a much larger clone differs from it by one base. The chain links TRBV28 to TRBJ2-2; maybe TRBD1 (7 bases). Germline V gene data show CDR1 as MDHEN and CDR2 as SYDVKM. Trimming left V 2 bases short and J 5 bases short, with 15 bases between. This CDR3 is built from 16 residues. The CDR3 DNA sequence: TGTGCCAGCAGTTTACGGACAGGACTAAAGACCGGGGAGCTGTTTTTT. Its translation: CASSLRTGLKTGELFF.

The table lists this clonotype with a few counts. The V call is TRBV5-1, the J call TRBJ1-4; D is uncertain. The CDR3 covers 12 residues. The germline CDR1 and CDR2 sequences are SGHRS and YFSETQ. Trimming removed 1 base from V and 8 bases from J, with 6 bases in between. In DNA form, the CDR3 reads TGCGCCAGCAGCTTGATTGGGGAAAAACTGTTTTTT. Encoded protein: CASSLIGEKLFF.

The rearrangement joins TRBV30 to TRBJ1-4; tentatively, D is TRBD1 (5 bases). The CDR3 covers 15 residues. V was trimmed by 2 bases and J by 4 bases, leaving 14 bases between them. Germline V lookup: CDR1 GTSNPN, CDR2 SVGIG (reference sequence). The CDR3 region has the DNA TGTGCCTGGAGTCCTAACCGGGGGTTTAATGAAAAACTGTTTTTT. It codes for CAWSPNRGFNEKLFF.

This clonotype occurred many times. The rearrangement uses TRBV18 and TRBJ1-3; no clear D gene. With 1 base removed from V and 0 bases from J, the gap between germline ends came to 10 bases. CDR3 length: 16 amino acids. Germline CDR1 is KGHSH and CDR2 is LQKENI. CDR3 coding DNA: TGTGCCAGCTCACCACGTAATCAGATCTCTGGAAACACCATATATTTT. Its translation: CASSPRNQISGNTIYF. Filled out from reference TRBV18 and TRBJ1-3, the complete variable domain reads NAGVMQNPRHLVRRRGQEARLRCSPMKGHSHVYWYRQLPEEGLKFMVYLQKENIIDESGMPKERFSAEFPKEGPSILRIQQVVRGDSAAYFCASSPRNQISGNTIYFGEGSWLTVV.

Of note for this clonotype: This could be a read error, since a much larger clone is one nucleotide away. The chain carries TRBV5-1 and TRBJ2-3, with D unclear. The length of the CDR3 is 13 residues. CDR1 is SGHRS, CDR2 YFSETQ, per germline. V gave up 7 bases and J gave up 4 bases, with 13 bases separating them. The CDR3 sequence is CASHGPYADTQYF. The CDR3 region has the DNA TGCGCCAGCCACGGGCCATACGCAGATACGCAGTATTTT.

Ten or more counts support this clonotype. The chain has TRBV7-8 and TRBJ1-1, with D hard to call. Trimming left V 5 bases short and J 1 base short, with 11 bases between. From germline, CDR1 is SGHVS and CDR2 FQNEAQ. This CDR3 region has 14 residues. The CDR3 DNA reads as TGTGCCAGCAGCCCCCTAGTGAGGAACACTGAAGCTTTCTTT. Translating gives CASSPLVRNTEAFF. The full variable domain, its missing parts supplied by reference TRBV7-8 and TRBJ1-1, is GAGVSQSPRYKVAKRGQDVALRCDPISGHVSLFWYQQALGQGPEFLTYFQNEAQLDKSGLPSDRFFAERPEGSVSTLKIQRTQQEDSAVYLCASSPLVRNTEAFFGQGTRLTVV.

Details on this clonotype: The junction departs from the called germline gene at one end, perhaps through a read error. The chain links TRBV4-2 to TRBJ2-1; 11 bases line up with TRBD2. CDR1 LGHNA and CDR2 YNFKEQ come from the germline V gene. This CDR3 comprises 15 residues. CDR3 in amino acids: CASIQVAGGDNEQFF. The CDR3 region has the DNA TGTGCCAGCATCCAAGTAGCGGGGGGGGACAATGAGCAGTTCTTC.

This clonotype was seen a few times. The chain links TRBV28 to TRBJ2-2; D remains ambiguous. Germline CDR1 and CDR2: MDHEN and SYDVKM. The ends were cut back, 10 bases at V and 4 bases at J, with 10 bases in the middle. There are 12 residues in the CDR3. CDR3 sequence (DNA): TGTGCCACGAGGAAGGGCACCGGGGAGCTGTTTTTT. It yields the protein CATRKGTGELFF.

This clonotype was picked up many times. This chain links TRBV12-3 or TRBV12-4 with TRBJ1-2; D ambiguous. V was cut by 6 bases and J by 3 bases, with 11 bases left in between. There are 13 residues in the CDR3. CDR3: CASSRSRDYGYTF. CDR3 DNA sequence: TGTGCCAGCAGCAGGTCGAGAGACTATGGCTACACCTTC.

The chain recombines TRBV10-3 with TRBJ1-2, with TRBD1 identical over 10 bases. The CDR3 covers 17 residues. Germline lookup yields CDR1 ENHRY and CDR2 SYGVKD. V trimming: 0 bases; J trimming: 4 bases; junction bases outside the gene matches: 8. In DNA form, the CDR3 reads TGTGCCATCAGTGAGTCGGGACAGGGGACTTCGGGCTATGGCTACACCTTC. It encodes CAISESGQGTSGYGYTF.

V gene TRBV20-1 combines with J gene TRBJ2-2, with D maybe TRBD1 (6 bases). The CDR3 extends over 14 amino acids. The ends were cut back, 5 bases at V and 6 bases at J, with 16 bases in the middle. From germline, CDR1 is DFQATT and CDR2 SNEGSKA (reference sequence). The CDR3 loop is CSADRPDYPGELFF. The DNA of the CDR3 is TGCAGTGCTGACAGGCCAGACTACCCCGGGGAGCTGTTTTTT.